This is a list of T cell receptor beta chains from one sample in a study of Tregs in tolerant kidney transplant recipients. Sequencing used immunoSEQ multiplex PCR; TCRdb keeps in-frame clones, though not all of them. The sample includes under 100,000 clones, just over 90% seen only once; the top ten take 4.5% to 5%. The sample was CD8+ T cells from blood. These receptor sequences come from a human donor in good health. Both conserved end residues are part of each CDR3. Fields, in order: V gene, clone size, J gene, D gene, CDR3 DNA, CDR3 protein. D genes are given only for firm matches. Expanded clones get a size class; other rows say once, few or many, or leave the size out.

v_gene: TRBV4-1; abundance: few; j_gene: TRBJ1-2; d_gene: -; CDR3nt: TGCGCCAGCAGCCAAGGAACCGTAGGGGACGGCTACACCTTC; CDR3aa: CASSQGTVGDGYTF
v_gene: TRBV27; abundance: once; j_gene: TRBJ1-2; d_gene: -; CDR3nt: TGTGCCAGCAGGGATACTACGGGCGGCTATGGCTACACCTTC; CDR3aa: CASRDTTGGYGYTF
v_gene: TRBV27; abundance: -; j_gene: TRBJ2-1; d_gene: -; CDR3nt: TGTGCCAGCAGTTTATCGGTTAGCGGTAATGAGCAGTTCTTC; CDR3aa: CASSLSVSGNEQFF
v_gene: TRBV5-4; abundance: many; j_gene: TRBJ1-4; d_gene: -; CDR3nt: TGTGCCAGCAGCTTGGCCGGAGGGGGAGGTGAAAAACTGTTTTTT; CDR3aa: CASSLAGGGGEKLFF
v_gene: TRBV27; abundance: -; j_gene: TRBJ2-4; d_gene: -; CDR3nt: TGTGCCAGCAGTTTGGCAGGGAGGGCCAAAAACATTCAGTACTTC; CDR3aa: CASSLAGRAKNIQYF
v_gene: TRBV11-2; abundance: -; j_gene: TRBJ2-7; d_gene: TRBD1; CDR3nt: TGTGCCAGCAGCTACGGGACAGCAACCTACGAGCAGTACTTC; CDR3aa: CASSYGTATYEQYF
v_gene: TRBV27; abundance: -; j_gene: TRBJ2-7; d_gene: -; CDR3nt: TGTGCCAGCAGTTTACTCCCGACAACCTACGAGCAGTACTTC; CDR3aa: CASSLLPTTYEQYF
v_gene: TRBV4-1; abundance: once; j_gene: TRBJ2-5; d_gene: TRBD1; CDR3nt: TGCGCCAGCAGCCACACACAGGGGGCTGGAGGGACCCAGTACTTC; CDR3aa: CASSHTQGAGGTQYF
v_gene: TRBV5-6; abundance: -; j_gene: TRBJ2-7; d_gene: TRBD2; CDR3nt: TGTGCCAGCAGCCCCCGGAGCGGGAGGTGGTACGAGCAGTACTTC; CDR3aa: CASSPRSGRWYEQYF
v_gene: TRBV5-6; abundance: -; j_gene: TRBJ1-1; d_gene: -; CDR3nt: TGTGCCAGCAGCTTCCTGGGGGGAGGGACTGAAGCTTTCTTT; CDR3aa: CASSFLGGGTEAFF
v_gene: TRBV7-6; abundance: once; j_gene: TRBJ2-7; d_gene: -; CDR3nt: TGTGCCAGCAGCTCCCCCGGACAGTCCTACGAGCAGTACTTC; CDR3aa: CASSSPGQSYEQYF
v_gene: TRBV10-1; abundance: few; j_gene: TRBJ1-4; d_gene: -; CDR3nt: TGCGCCAGCAGCGCGGGCAGGGAGACTGAAAAACTGTTTTTT; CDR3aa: CASSAGRETEKLFF
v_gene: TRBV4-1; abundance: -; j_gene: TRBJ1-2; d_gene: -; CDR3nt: TGCGCCAGCAGCCAGACTCAGGTTAAAGCTAACTATGGCTACACCTTC; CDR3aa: CASSQTQVKANYGYTF
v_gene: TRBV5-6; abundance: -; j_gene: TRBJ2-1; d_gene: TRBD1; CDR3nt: TGTGCCAGCAGCTTTCCTAGGACAGGACCTTACAATGAGCAGTTCTTC; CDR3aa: CASSFPRTGPYNEQFF
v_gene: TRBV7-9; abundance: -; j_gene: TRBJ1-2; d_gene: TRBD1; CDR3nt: TGTGCCAGCAGCTTAGACAGGGGGCTTGTCTATGGCTACACCTTC; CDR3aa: CASSLDRGLVYGYTF
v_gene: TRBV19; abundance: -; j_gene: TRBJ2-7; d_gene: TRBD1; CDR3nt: TGTGCCAGTACCCCCGGGACAGGGGTCTACGAGCAGTACTTC; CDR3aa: CASTPGTGVYEQYF
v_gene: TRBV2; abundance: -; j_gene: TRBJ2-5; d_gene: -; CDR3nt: TGTGCCAGCAGTTTGGAATTACTCGCCCAAGAGACCCAGTACTTC; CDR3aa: CASSLELLAQETQYF
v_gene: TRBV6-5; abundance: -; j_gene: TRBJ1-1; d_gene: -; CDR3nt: TGTGCCAGCAGTTACTCCTCCCCAGGTCCGGGAGGAGCTTTCTTT; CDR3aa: CASSYSSPGPGGAFF
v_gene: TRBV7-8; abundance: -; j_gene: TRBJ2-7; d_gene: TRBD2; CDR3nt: TGTGCCAGCAGCCCGGGACTAGCGGGAGTGGGCTACGAGCAGTACTTC; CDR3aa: CASSPGLAGVGYEQYF
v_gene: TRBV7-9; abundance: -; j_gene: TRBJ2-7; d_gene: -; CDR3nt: TGTGCCAGCAGCTTAGCGGCTGGGGGCAGGAACTACGAGCAGTACTTC; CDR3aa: CASSLAAGGRNYEQYF
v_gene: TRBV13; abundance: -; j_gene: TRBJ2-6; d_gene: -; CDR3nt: TGTGCCAGCAGCTTCGGGAGATCTGGGGCCAACGTCCTGACTTTC; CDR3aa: CASSFGRSGANVLTF
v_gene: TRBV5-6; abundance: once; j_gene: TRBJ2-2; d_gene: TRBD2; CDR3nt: TGTGCCAGCAGCTCCGGGACTAGCGGGTCGGGCGGGGAGCTGTTTTTT; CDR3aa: CASSSGTSGSGGELFF
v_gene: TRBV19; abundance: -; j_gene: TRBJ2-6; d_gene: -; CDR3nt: TGTGCCAGTAGTCTAACACAGGGTGGTGGGGCCAACGTCCTGACTTTC; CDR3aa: CASSLTQGGGANVLTF
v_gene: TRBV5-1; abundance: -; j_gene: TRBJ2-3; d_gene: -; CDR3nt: TGCGCCAGCAGCTCTGGAGTGGCGGGTTTTAGCACAGATACGCAGTATTTT; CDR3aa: CASSSGVAGFSTDTQYF
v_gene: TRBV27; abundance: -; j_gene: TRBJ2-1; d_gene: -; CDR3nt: TGTGCCAGCGCAGGGGCCAACTCCTACAATGAGCAGTTCTTC; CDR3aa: CASAGANSYNEQFF
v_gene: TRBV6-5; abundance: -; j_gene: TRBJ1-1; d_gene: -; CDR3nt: TGTGCCAGCAGTTACTCGGACGAAGCTTTCTTT; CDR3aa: CASSYSDEAFF
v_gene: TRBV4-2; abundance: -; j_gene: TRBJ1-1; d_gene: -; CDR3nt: TGTGCCAGCAGCCAAGATCGGGGGAACACTGAAGCTTTCTTT; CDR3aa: CASSQDRGNTEAFF
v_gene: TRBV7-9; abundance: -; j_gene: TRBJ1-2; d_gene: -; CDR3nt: TGTGCCAGCAGCTTAGGGGATCCTGGCTACACCTTC; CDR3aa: CASSLGDPGYTF
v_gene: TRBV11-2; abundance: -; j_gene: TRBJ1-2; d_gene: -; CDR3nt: TGTGCCAGCAGCTTAGCAGGGAAGAGGTATGGCTACACCTTC; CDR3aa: CASSLAGKRYGYTF
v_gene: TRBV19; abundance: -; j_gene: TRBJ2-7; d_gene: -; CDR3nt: TGTGCCAGTAGTATAGCCTTCTCCTACGAGCAGTACTTC; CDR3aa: CASSIAFSYEQYF
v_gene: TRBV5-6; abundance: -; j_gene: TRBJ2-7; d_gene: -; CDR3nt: TGTGCCAGCAGCCACAGAAGGAGCTCCTACGAGCAGTACTTC; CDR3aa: CASSHRRSSYEQYF
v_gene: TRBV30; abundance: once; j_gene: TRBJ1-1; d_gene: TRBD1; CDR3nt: TGTGCCTTGGAAAAGTCAGGGGGGCTTGGGGACACTGAAGCTTTCTTT; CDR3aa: CALEKSGGLGDTEAFF
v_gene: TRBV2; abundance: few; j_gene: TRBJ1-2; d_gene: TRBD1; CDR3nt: TGTGCCAGCAGTGGGAGGACAGGGTATGGCTACACCTTC; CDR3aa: CASSGRTGYGYTF
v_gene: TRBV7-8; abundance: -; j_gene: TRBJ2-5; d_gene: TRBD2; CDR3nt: TGTGCCAGCAGCTTGTTAGCGGGAGGAGAGACCCAGTACTTC; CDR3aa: CASSLLAGGETQYF
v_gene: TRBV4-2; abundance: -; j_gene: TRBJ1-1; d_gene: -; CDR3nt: TGTGCCAGCAGCTTGCGGGTAGGGACGAAGAAGATTGAAGCTTTCTTT; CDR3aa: CASSLRVGTKKIEAFF
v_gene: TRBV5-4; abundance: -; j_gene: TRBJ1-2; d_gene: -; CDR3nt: TGTGCCAGCAGCTCAACAGGGCCCGGGGGCTATGGCTACACCTTC; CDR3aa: CASSSTGPGGYGYTF
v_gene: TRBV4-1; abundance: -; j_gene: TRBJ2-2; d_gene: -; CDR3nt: TGCGCCAGCAGCCAGAGACACGGGACCGGGGAGCTGTTTTTT; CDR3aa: CASSQRHGTGELFF
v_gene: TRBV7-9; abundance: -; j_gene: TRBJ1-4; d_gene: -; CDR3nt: TGTGCCAGCAGCTTAGACAGGGACAAACTGTTTTTT; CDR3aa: CASSLDRDKLFF
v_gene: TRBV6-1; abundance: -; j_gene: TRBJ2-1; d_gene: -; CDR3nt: TGTGCCAGCATTTGGGCAGGACCCTACAATGAGCAGTTCTTC; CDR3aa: CASIWAGPYNEQFF
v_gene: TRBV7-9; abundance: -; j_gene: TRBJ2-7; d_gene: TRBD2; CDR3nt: TGTGCCAGCAGGCGGGAGGAGGTCTACGAGCAGTACTTC; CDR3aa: CASRREEVYEQYF